This entry lists 5 T cell receptor beta chains sequenced from one sample in a study of T-cell memory formation after mild COVID-19. TCRdb reanalysed the 5' RACE reads using MiXCR and keeps one entry per CDR3 protein. The repertoire holds about 290,000 distinct CDR3 sequences, with under 20% as singletons. Material for sequencing was PBMCs or a T cell subset sorted from them (not recorded which). These receptors all stem from a man aged 18 to 30 who had mild COVID-19 (a few samples of this study predate the infection). Cell type and time point are not known.

This clonotype was seen a few times. The chain carries TRBV6-2 or TRBV6-3 and TRBJ2-7, with D tentatively TRBD1 or TRBD2 (5 bases each). Between the trimmed V and J ends, which lost 5 bases and 9 bases, there was a span of 17 bases. The CDR3 sequence is 13 residues long. The germline V gene encodes CDR1 MNHEY and CDR2 SVGEGT. The CDR3 DNA follows: TGTGCCAGCAGTCCCACAGGCAGCCGGGGGCAGTACGTC. Amino acids: CASSPTGSRGQYV.

This chain connects TRBV4-3 to TRBJ1-5; D possibly corresponds to TRBD1 (5 bases). V lost 4 bases and J lost 5, with 18 bases in between. The V gene's germline CDR1 is LGHNA and CDR2 YSLEER. The CDR3 is made up of 16 amino acids. The CDR3 sequence: CASSREWRDRYQPQHF. The CDR3 coding sequence is TGCGCCAGCAGCCGAGAGTGGCGGGACCGATATCAGCCCCAGCATTTT.

This clonotype has more than one count but fewer than ten. The chain uses TRBV29-1 and TRBJ2-3; TRBD2 agrees at 8 bases. The CDR3 consists of 15 residues. J lost 2 bases, V lost 4 bases, and 8 bases had no gene match. CDR1 and CDR2 (germline): SQVTM, ANQGSEA. In DNA, the CDR3 is TGCAGCGTTGTTTGGGCGGGGGGTTCCACAGATACGCAGTATTTT. Translating gives CSVVWAGGSTDTQYF.

This clonotype was picked up a small number of times. The chain employs TRBV5-1 and TRBJ1-3, with TRBD1 matching 10 bases. Germline V CDR1 and CDR2: SGHRS, YFSETQ. CDR3 size: 16 residues. V lost 4 bases and J lost 4; bases outside the gene matches: 8. The CDR3 DNA follows: TGCGCCAGCAGCCCTCGACAGGGGGCGTCGGGAAACACCATATATTTT. It translates to CASSPRQGASGNTIYF.

This sequence joins TRBV3-1 and TRBJ2-1; D is undetermined. This CDR3 is 12 amino acids long. The V end was cut by 1 base, the J end by 10 bases, with 8 bases between. The germline V gene encodes CDR1 LGHDT and CDR2 YNNKEL (reference sequence). The CDR3 here is CASSQAWEEQFF. CDR3 bases: TGTGCCAGCAGCCAAGCCTGGGAAGAGCAGTTCTTC.